This T cell receptor (beta chain) was recorded in a study of T cell repertoires in cytomegalovirus infection. A single record per CDR3 protein comes from TCRdb applying MiXCR to the reads. The data show 700,000 to 900,000 distinct CDR3 sequences, with 25% to 30% seen just once and about 12% held by the top ten. With 6 bases removed from V and 7 bases from J, the gap between germline ends came to 18 bases. Germline lookup yields CDR1 SNHLY and CDR2 FYNNEI. The CDR3 spans 14 residues. About this clonotype itself: Its target is not known.

The input for sequencing was cultured CD8+ T cells from PBMCs, taken from culture after CMV antigen stimulation. This sequence joins TRBV2 and TRBJ1-1; perhaps TRBD1 as D (5 bases). The TCR originated in a human donor in good health (CMV status not recorded). Some clones in this sample may be carry-over from other donors' samples. The CDR3 spells CASSPEIDSFEAFF. The DNA of the CDR3 is TGTGCCAGCAGCCCCGAAATAGACAGCTTTGAAGCTTTCTTT.